This section outlines one T cell receptor beta chain sequence together with its context. The junction had 10 bases not matched to a gene; V was cut back by 4 bases and J by 4 bases. From germline, CDR1 is SGHNT and CDR2 YYREEE (reference sequence). The CDR3 contains 16 residues. The source of the sample is a study of Graves' ophthalmopathy and Graves' hyperthyroidism. For repertoire sequencing, the TCR beta CDR3 regions were amplified from RNA transcripts. In the first round, RT-PCR was carried out with HTBI primers, and a multiplex PCR formed the second round. A single record per CDR3 protein comes from TCRdb applying MiXCR to the multiplex PCR reads. The sample yields 650,000 to 900,000 distinct CDR3 sequences, roughly 40% seen once. Other autoimmune diseases, uncontrolled infections, pregnancy and lactation each led to patient exclusion. Orbital computed tomography, together with clinical symptoms, serum thyroxine, TRAb and thyroid ultrasound, was used for diagnosis.

V is TRBV5-4 and J is TRBJ1-2, with 10 bases identical to TRBD1. The TCR originated in an adult man with Graves' ophthalmopathy. Specimen: peripheral blood. CDR3 region: CASSKKVTGGLYGYTF. In DNA, the CDR3 is TGTGCCAGCAGCAAAAAAGTGACAGGGGGCCTCTATGGCTACACCTTC. The variable domain in full, completed from reference TRBV5-4 and TRBJ1-2, reads ETGVTQSPTHLIKTRGQQVTLRCSSQSGHNTVSWYQQALGQGPQFIFQYYREEENGRGNFPPRFSGLQFPNYSSELNVNALELDDSALYLCASSKKVTGGLYGYTFGSGTRLTVV.